This TCR beta chain was captured in a study of cytomegalovirus exposure and HLA in healthy donors. Use of 60 Vbeta and 13 Jbeta primers characterized the PCR. The table came from immunoSEQ multiplex PCR; TCRdb's copy has only in-frame clones and leaves some out. The table shows more than 95,000 clones, with roughly 15% occurring only once. Study-wide results and caveats: Excluded: some indistinguishable V segments such as TRBV6-2 and TRBV6-3.

Turning to this clone: No antigen is known for it.

Germline loops: CDR1 SGHNT, CDR2 YYREEE (reference sequence). This CDR3 has 15 residues. The V segment lost 1 base and the J segment 0 bases; nucleotides outside the gene matches: 4. The sample consisted of PBMCs. V and J are TRBV5-4 and TRBJ2-7; 7 nucleotides match TRBD2. The sequence derives from a female donor in good health and CMV-seropositive. In DNA, the CDR3 is TGTGCCAGCAGCTTGAGGCGGGGGAGCTCCTACGAGCAGTACTTC. This gives the protein CASSLRRGSSYEQYF.